This T cell receptor beta chain is from a study of early T cells in non-severe SARS-CoV-2 infection. Background on the study: Whole-blood bulk RNA, unsorted, was sequenced, and chains were unpaired.

CDR3 size: 14 residues. The germline gives CDR1 SGHVS, CDR2 FQNEAQ. V was clipped by 5 bases and J by 1 base, with 11 bases between them. A single record per CDR3 protein comes from TCRdb applying MiXCR to the 5' RACE reads. The sample shows 30,000 to 45,000 distinct CDR3 sequences, about 9.3% of them seen only once. In this sample, this clonotype turned up many times. The clonotype originates from an adult who was a healthcare worker with PCR-confirmed SARS-CoV-2 infection or an uninfected control (not recorded which). The chain carries TRBV7-8 and TRBJ2-5, with a possible D match to TRBD2 (5 bases). The sample taken for sequencing was whole blood. The DNA for the CDR3 is TGTGCCAGCAGCCCCATAGCGATCCAAGAGACCCAGTACTTC. Translated: CASSPIAIQETQYF.